This record looks at one T cell receptor (beta chain) sequence and its context. The assay was immunoSEQ multiplex PCR, and TCRdb's table has in-frame clones only and misses some. The repertoire holds 250,000 to 350,000 clones, approximately 85% seen once, with roughly 4% in the top ten. The study assigned cohorts using participant-reported clinical history. Two consecutive negative NP/OP PCR tests, clearance, or resolved symptoms defined Cohort 3 recovery. The V and J ends lost 6 bases and 2 bases, in that order; junction bases with no gene match: 7. The CDR3 contains 15 residues. Germline V gives CDR1 SNHLY, CDR2 FYNNEI. This sample was included in a study of blood T cell repertoires in COVID-19. Study information: The analysed material was cDNA or gDNA that came from T cells, B-cell-depleted T cells, or PBMCs.

The specimen was PBMCs or T cells enriched from blood (not recorded which). The TCR was taken from a woman in her twenties or thirties who had recovered from COVID-19. The chain is built from TRBV2 and TRBJ2-3, with TRBD2 matching 8 bases. The CDR3 spells CASRPVGLATDTQYF. CDR3 nucleotide sequence: TGTGCCAGCAGACCCGTTGGACTAGCCACAGATACGCAGTATTTT.